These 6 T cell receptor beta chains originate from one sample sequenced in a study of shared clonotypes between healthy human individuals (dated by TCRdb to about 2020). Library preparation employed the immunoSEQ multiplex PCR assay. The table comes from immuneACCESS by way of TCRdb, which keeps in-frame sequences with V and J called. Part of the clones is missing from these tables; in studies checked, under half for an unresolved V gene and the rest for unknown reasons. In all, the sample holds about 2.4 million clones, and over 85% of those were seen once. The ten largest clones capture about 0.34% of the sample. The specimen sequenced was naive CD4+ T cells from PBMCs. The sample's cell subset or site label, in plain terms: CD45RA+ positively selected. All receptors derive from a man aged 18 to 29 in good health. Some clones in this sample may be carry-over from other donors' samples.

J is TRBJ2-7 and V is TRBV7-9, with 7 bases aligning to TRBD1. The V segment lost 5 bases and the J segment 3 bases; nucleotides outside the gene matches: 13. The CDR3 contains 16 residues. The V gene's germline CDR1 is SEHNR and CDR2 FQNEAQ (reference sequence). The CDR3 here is CASSPSLGQVIYEQYF. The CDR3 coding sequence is TGTGCCAGCAGCCCCTCCCTCGGACAGGTTATCTACGAGCAGTACTTC. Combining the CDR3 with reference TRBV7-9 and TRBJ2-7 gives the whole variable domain DTGVSQNPRHKITKRGQNVTFRCDPISEHNRLYWYRQTLGQGPEFLTYFQNEAQLEKSRLLSDRFSAERPKGSFSTLEIQRTEQGDSAMYLCASSPSLGQVIYEQYFGPGTRLTVT.

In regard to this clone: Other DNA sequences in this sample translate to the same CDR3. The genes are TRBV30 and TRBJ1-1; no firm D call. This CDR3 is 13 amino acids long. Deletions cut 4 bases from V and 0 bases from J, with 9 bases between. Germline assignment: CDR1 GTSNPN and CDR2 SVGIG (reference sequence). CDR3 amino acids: CAWKRQLNTEAFF. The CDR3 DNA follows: TGTGCCTGGAAGCGGCAGCTGAACACTGAAGCTTTCTTT.

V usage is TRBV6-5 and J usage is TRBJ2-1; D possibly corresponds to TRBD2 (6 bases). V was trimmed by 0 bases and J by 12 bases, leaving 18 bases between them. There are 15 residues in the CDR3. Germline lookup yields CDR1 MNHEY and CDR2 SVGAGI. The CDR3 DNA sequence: TGTGCCAGCAGTTACTCTACTAGCCGGACCGTTGGGCAGTTCTTC. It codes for CASSYSTSRTVGQFF.

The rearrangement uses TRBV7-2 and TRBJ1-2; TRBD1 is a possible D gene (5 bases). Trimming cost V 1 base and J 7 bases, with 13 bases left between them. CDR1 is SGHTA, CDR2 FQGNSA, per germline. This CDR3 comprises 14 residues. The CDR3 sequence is CASSLGPPGFGYTF. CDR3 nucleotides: TGTGCCAGCAGCTTAGGCCCCCCAGGGTTTGGCTACACCTTC.

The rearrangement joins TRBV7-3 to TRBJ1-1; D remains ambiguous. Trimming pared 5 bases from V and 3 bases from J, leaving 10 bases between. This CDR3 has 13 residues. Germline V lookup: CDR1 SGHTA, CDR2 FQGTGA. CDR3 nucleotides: TGTGCCAGCAGCCCTGACCCGGACACTGAAGCTTTCTTT. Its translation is CASSPDPDTEAFF.

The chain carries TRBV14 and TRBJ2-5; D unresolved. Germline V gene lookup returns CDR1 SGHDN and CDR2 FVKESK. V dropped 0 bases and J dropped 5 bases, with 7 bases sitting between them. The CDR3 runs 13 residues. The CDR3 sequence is CASSQDRLETQYF. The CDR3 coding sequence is TGTGCCAGCAGCCAAGACAGACTCGAGACCCAGTACTTC.